This T cell receptor (beta chain) stems from a study of control samples from healthy donors and cancer patients. About this clone itself: The sample contains more than one DNA sequence encoding this CDR3.

Sequenced by immunoSEQ multiplex PCR; TCRdb stores in-frame clones only, minus some. Its listing shows approximately 190,000 clones. The CDR3 is 16 amino acids. The sequence was obtained from a woman under 40 in good health. The chain couples TRBV21-1 to TRBJ1-5. TRBV21-1 is flagged as a pseudogene. Material: blood. CDR3 amino acids: CASSNNGRGGHQPQHF. In DNA form, the CDR3 reads TGTGCCAGCAGCAATAATGGGCGGGGGGGGCATCAGCCCCAGCATTTT.